Below, one T cell receptor beta chain is given with its context. No cognate antigen has been identified for it. The sample holds no much larger clone one base away, and base qualities are not on file. Read against the paper, the sample's treatment or condition label means: suppressive antiretroviral therapy. Cells were stimulated with lysates of CMV-infected fibroblasts at 9 to 10 ug/mL. Memory populations depleted of antigen-responding cells were obtained by sorting nonresponding CD40L-negative CD69-negative CD45RO-high memory CD4+ T cells. Participants were HIV-1-infected adults who started suppressive ART during chronic infection. Plasma HIV-1 RNA had been undetectable (below 50 copies/mL) in participants for at least 4 years. To be included, a participant needed positive CMV serology and a CD4+ T cell count above 400 cells/uL. Before stimulation, PBMCs were isolated using density centrifugation and depleted of CD8+ T cells. Stimulation of CD8-depleted PBMCs was carried out for approximately 18 hours with anti-CD28/CD49d costimulation, CD40-blocking antibody and enfuvirtide, to prevent new infections. Cells were sorted on a Beckman Coulter MoFlo Legacy or XDP sorter, with propidium iodide excluding dead cells. For samples with more than one million cells, genomic DNA was extracted with the QIAamp DNA Mini Kit, and for all other samples the Quick-DNA Microprep Kit was used.

This specimen belongs to a study of persistence of HIV-infected CD4 T cells (dated by TCRdb to the early 2020s). In terms of the full investigation: The study isolated CMV- and HIV-1 Gag-responding CD4+ T cells from ART-treated individuals to examine antigen-driven clonal expansion of HIV-1-infected cells. The median time the participants had spent on suppressive ART was approximately eight years. Apart from two participants who underwent leukapheresis at a single time point, peripheral blood samples of up to roughly 180 mL were collected from participants at multiple time points. TCRbeta sequencing assessed the clonality of all cells in each sorted population, while proviral sequencing assessed the clonality of infected cells. For the TCR cluster analysis across participants, 8 or 9 participants were included for CMV and over five participants for Gag.

What the study reported, not specific to this receptor: Because the TCR analyses were done in bulk, restricting them to just the rare CMV-responding cells that actually carried HIV-1 proviruses was not possible. Only a small number of individuals took part in the study, and only a limited range of antigens was tested. A correlation was observed between TCR oligoclonality and proviral oligoclonality within the same sorted populations. TCRbeta richness in CMV- and Gag-responding cells was significantly lower than in anti-CD3/anti-CD28-responding cells; CMV-responding cells had higher oligoclonality than CD3/CD28-stimulated and Gag-responding cells. Antigen-responding cells were enriched for degenerate expanded CDR3beta sequences, which suggests convergent selection of CD4+ responses to CMV and Gag.

TCRbeta repertoires were sequenced from genomic DNA with the immunoSEQ hsTCRB assay version 4 in survey mode. Genomic DNA was diluted to roughly 9.2 ng/uL, using up to 1 ug per sample for TCRbeta sequencing. The source study handled its data this way. ImmunoSeq Analyzer 3.0 was used for analysis of TCRbeta data, and diversity was computed on productive nucleotide rearrangements. Using the Immunarch R package, lower-bound TCR diversity was estimated with the improved Chao index and clonality was estimated with the Gini coefficient. Nucleotide rearrangements that differed but encoded the same CDR3beta amino acid sequence were counted as separate clonotypes. Differential abundance analysis found TCRbeta sequences that were significantly enriched in antigen-responding cells compared with anti-CD3/anti-CD28-activated cells. TCRs were clustered by predicted peptide-MHC specificity with GLIPH2, both within individual participants and across merged participant data sets. This immuneACCESS table, as held by TCRdb, lists in-frame sequences with V and J called but not all clones. Of the missing ones, under half trace to an unresolved V gene in checked studies; the others have no known cause. V, J and clone size are those of that table, while D and trimming were read from the DNA. For this sample there are tens of thousands of clones; 80% appear just once. Clones ranked in the top ten supply 1.5% to 2% of the sample.

There are 16 amino acids in the CDR3, from cysteine to phenylalanine inclusive. Only the CDR3 part of the read is kept: 48 bases, read in frame from the first base. CDR1 and CDR2 (GTSNPN, SVGIG) derive from the germline V gene (reference sequence). V lost 1 base and J lost 0 bases; the stretch between them is 15 bases long. This sample comprised CD4+ T cells sorted from PBMCs after approximately 19-hour stimulation, obtained from a patient who received antiretroviral therapy. Taken with the paper, the label for cell subset or site translates to: CD40L-CD69- CD45RO-high memory CD4 T cells not responding to CMV lysate. This clonotype originated in an adult man with HIV who was CMV-seropositive. Recombination linked TRBV30 to TRBJ1-2; no D gene can be assigned with confidence. The DNA is TGTGCCTGGAGTGGTGGCAGGAAATCGTCTAACTATGGCTACACCTTC. It specifies CAWSGGRKSSNYGYTF.